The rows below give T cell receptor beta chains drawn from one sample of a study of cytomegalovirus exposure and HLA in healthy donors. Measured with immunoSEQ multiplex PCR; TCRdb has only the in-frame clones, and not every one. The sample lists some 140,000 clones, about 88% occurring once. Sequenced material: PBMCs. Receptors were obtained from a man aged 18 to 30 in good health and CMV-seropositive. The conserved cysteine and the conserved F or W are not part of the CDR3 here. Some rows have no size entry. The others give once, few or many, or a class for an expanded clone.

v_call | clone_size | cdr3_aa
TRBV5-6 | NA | ASSLAAGGNEQY
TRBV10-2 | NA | ASSWGDNTEAF
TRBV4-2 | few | ASSHGDFSYNEQF
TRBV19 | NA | ATSGYSNQPQH
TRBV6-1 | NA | ASIGTGRGNTIY
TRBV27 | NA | ASSLSAGLGPQH
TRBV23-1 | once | ASSPEGTGYSYEQY
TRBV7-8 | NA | ASRRPGTNTGELF
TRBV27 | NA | ASSLIRGTYEQY
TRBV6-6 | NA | ASSATRTGTDTQY
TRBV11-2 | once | ASSPGGQLVSGNTIY
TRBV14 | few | ASSKMGQGQKLF
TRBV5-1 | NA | ASSLGLAGNTGELF
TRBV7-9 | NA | ASTTGGTGEKLF
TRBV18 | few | ASSRRPGQGYVYGYT
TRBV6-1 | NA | ASSEIGGRSGANVLT
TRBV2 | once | ASKQNQETQY
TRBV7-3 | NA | ASSLESGTGLGYT
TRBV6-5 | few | ASNGQGANSPLH
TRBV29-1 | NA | SVGDRVGQPQH
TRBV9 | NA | ASSGTSGRRGKQF
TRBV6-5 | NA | ASSQGQGAGYT
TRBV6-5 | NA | ASFPGLGYNEQF
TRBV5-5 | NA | ASSLLRGSSGANVLT
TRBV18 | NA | ASSLGTGGNTEAF
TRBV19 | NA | ASSIGGAGTEAF
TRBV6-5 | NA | ASSPRGAMNTEAF
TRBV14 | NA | ASSQAWQPGSPLH
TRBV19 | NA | ASSTQAQTPHQPQH